This T cell receptor (beta chain) was captured in a study of shared clonotypes between healthy human individuals. About the research overall: The donor pool was made up of a couple of women and a few men aged 18 to 49. CD4 naive and memory got three plates each, CD8 naive two, CD8 memory one.

Trimming cost V 11 bases and J 5 bases, with 18 bases left between them. The germline gives CDR1 ENHRY, CDR2 SYGVKD. This CDR3 contains 13 residues. The deep-level immunoSEQ assay was used. Produced via immunoSEQ multiplex PCR; TCRdb's table is partial and in-frame only. The sample records a few million clones, more than 90% being singletons. The TCR originated in a man aged 18-30 years in good health. The V gene is TRBV10-3, the J gene TRBJ2-5; a weak D match, TRBD2 (6 bases). Sample: naive CD4+ T cells sorted from blood. Subset specified: CD45RA+ positively selected. The CDR3 loop is CAHASGSGETQYF. The CDR3 DNA reads TGTGCCCACGCCTCCGGGAGCGGCGAGACCCAGTACTTC.